The 22 T cell receptor beta chains presented below share a single source sample, sequenced in a study of cytomegalovirus exposure and HLA in healthy donors. Both 60 Vbeta primers and 13 Jbeta primers went into the PCR. The method was immunoSEQ multiplex PCR; TCRdb's version includes in-frame clones alone and lacks a portion of them. The sample lists 80,000 to 130,000 clones, approximately 77% seen once, with around an eighth in the top ten. The sample consisted of PBMCs. The receptor source for this set is a male donor in good health and CMV-seropositive.

The rearrangement joins TRBV25-1 to TRBJ2-5; D is possibly TRBD2 (6 bases). The CDR3 is made up of 14 amino acids. The germline V gene has CDR1 MGHDK and CDR2 SYGVNS. V dropped 0 bases and J dropped 4 bases, with 9 bases sitting between them. The CDR3 here is CASSEYTGGETQYF. The DNA for the CDR3 is TGTGCCAGCAGTGAATATACCGGGGGAGAGACCCAGTACTTC. The full variable domain, completed using reference TRBV25-1 and TRBJ2-5, is EADIYQTPRYLVIGTGKKITLECSQTMGHDKMYWYQQDPGMELHLIHYSYGVNSTEKGDLSSESTVSRIRTEHFPLTLESARPSHTSQYLCASSEYTGGETQYFGPGTRLLVL.

The chain is built from TRBV11-1 and TRBJ2-2; D is unresolved. This CDR3 comprises 14 residues. V was cut by 0 bases and J by 4 bases, with 6 bases left in between. Germline assignment: CDR1 SGHAT and CDR2 FQDESV (reference sequence). CDR3 protein: CASSLAYSTGELFF. The CDR3, as DNA: TGTGCCAGCAGCTTAGCGTACTCCACCGGGGAGCTGTTTTTT.

The chain recombines TRBV7-6 with TRBJ2-1; 9 bases fit TRBD2. Unmatched junction bases numbered 11, after V lost 6 bases and J lost 8 bases. Germline V gives CDR1 SGHVS, CDR2 FNYEAQ. The CDR3 loop spans 15 amino acids. CDR3 in DNA: TGTGCCAGCAGTCCAAGGGGCGGGGGGGCGGATGAGCAGTTCTTC. It translates to CASSPRGGGADEQFF. Filled out from reference TRBV7-6 and TRBJ2-1, the complete variable domain reads GAGVSQSPRYKVTKRGQDVALRCDPISGHVSLYWYRQALGQGPEFLTYFNYEAQQDKSGLPNDRFSAERPEGSISTLTIQRTEQRDSAMYRCASSPRGGGADEQFFGPGTRLTVL.

The chain recombines TRBV7-2 with TRBJ2-7, with 9 bases that match TRBD2. The CDR3 covers 13 residues. Germline CDR1 and CDR2: SGHTA and FQGNSA. V shed 3 bases, J shed 12 bases, and the junction held 9 bases outside the gene matches. DNA of the CDR3: TGTGCCAGCAGCTTTGAACTAGCGGGTTCGTCGTACTTC. The encoded protein is CASSFELAGSSYF.

V gene TRBV4-3 combines with J gene TRBJ2-3; D is possibly TRBD1 (6 bases). From germline, CDR1 is LGHNA and CDR2 YSLEER. V gave up 0 bases and J gave up 1 base, with 11 bases separating them. This CDR3 spans 16 amino acids. CDR3: CASSQDAGDGTDTQYF. CDR3 bases: TGCGCCAGCAGCCAAGACGCAGGGGACGGCACAGATACGCAGTATTTT.

The chain employs TRBV4-3 and TRBJ2-7, with D possibly matching TRBD1 (5 bases). The CDR3 sequence is 13 residues long. Germline CDR1 reads LGHNA; CDR2 reads YSLEER. Between the trimmed V and J ends, which lost 1 base and 6 bases, there was a span of 10 bases. CDR3 residues: CASSQGLGVEQYF. The CDR3, as DNA: TGCGCCAGCAGCCAAGGGTTAGGGGTCGAGCAGTACTTC.

V usage is TRBV6-1 and J usage is TRBJ2-5; 9 bases match TRBD2. V lost 1 base and J lost 5; bases outside the gene matches: 5. Germline V gene data show CDR1 as MNHNS and CDR2 as SASEGT. The CDR3 is made up of 15 amino acids. The CDR3: CASSEGGGAVETQYF. The CDR3 bases are TGTGCCAGCAGTGAAGGCGGGGGGGCCGTCGAGACCCAGTACTTC.

This clone was observed once. This rearrangement joins TRBV4-1 to TRBJ1-5, with no clear D. The CDR3 spans 15 residues. Per the germline V gene, CDR1 is MGHRA and CDR2 is YSYEKL. Trimming cost V 0 bases and J 9 bases, with 15 bases left between them. CDR3 loop: CASSQDEQTYRPQHF. CDR3 coding DNA: TGCGCCAGCAGCCAAGATGAGCAGACTTACCGGCCCCAGCATTTT.

V gene TRBV25-1 combines with J gene TRBJ2-2; D unresolved. Germline V gene lookup returns CDR1 MGHDK and CDR2 SYGVNS. The CDR3 has 14 residues. The ends were cut back, 3 bases at V and 6 bases at J, with 11 bases in the middle. DNA for the CDR3: TGTGCCAGCAGTGACCCGCTTACAGCCGGGGAGCTGTTTTTT. As protein: CASSDPLTAGELFF.

A single count supports this clone. The chain recombines TRBV19 with TRBJ1-2, with TRBD1 matching 8 bases. Trimming removed 5 bases from V and 7 bases from J; junction bases left unmatched: 6. The CDR3 sequence is 13 residues long. Germline CDR1 is LNHDA and CDR2 is SQIVND (reference sequence). CDR3 sequence (DNA): TGTGCCAGTAGTTCGGACAGGGAGAGTGGCTACACCTTC. Protein product: CASSSDRESGYTF.

This chain connects TRBV2 to TRBJ2-7; D gene uncertain. V was shortened by 5 bases and J by 0 bases, with 14 bases between the two germline ends. Germline V CDR1 and CDR2: SNHLY, FYNNEI. CDR3 size: 15 residues. The CDR3 bases are TGTGCCAGCAGTTTAAGTGGGCCGAACTCCTACGAGCAGTACTTC. Amino acid sequence: CASSLSGPNSYEQYF. The full variable domain, rest sourced from reference TRBV2 and TRBJ2-7, is EPEVTQTPSHQVTQMGQEVILRCVPISNHLYFYWYRQILGQKVEFLVSFYNNEISEKSEIFDDQFSVERPDGSNFTLKIRSTKLEDSAMYFCASSLSGPNSYEQYFGPGTRLTVT.

This clone came up a few times. The chain links TRBV30 to TRBJ1-2, with D unclear. CDR3 size: 13 residues. V gave up 0 bases and J gave up 6 bases, with 11 bases separating them. Germline CDR1 GTSNPN, CDR2 SVGIG (reference sequence). The CDR3 reads CAWSVAAEDGYTF. The DNA for the CDR3 is TGTGCCTGGAGTGTGGCGGCTGAGGATGGCTACACCTTC.

The chain recombines TRBV4-3 with TRBJ2-7; 15 positions agree with TRBD2. In germline, CDR1 is LGHNA, CDR2 YSLEER. V shed 1 base, J shed 4 bases, and the junction held 2 bases outside the gene matches. The CDR3 length is 16 residues. The CDR3 bases are TGCGCCAGCAGCCAAGGGACTAGCGGGGGGGCGTACGAGCAGTACTTC. Protein: CASSQGTSGGAYEQYF.

This clone was detected a few times. This chain joins TRBV28 and TRBJ1-2; 7 positions agree with TRBD1. The germline V gene has CDR1 MDHEN and CDR2 SYDVKM. Unmatched junction bases numbered 6, after V lost 3 bases and J lost 5 bases. This CDR3 comprises 14 residues. The CDR3 spells CASSFHRGSYGYTF. Written as DNA, the CDR3 is TGTGCCAGCAGTTTCCACAGGGGATCATATGGCTACACCTTC.

The genes are TRBV11-3 and TRBJ2-3, with D possibly being TRBD2 (6 bases). Trimming cost V 8 bases and J 1 base, with 10 bases left between them. Germline assignment: CDR1 SGHNT and CDR2 YENEEA. This CDR3 spans 13 amino acids. The DNA for the CDR3 is TGTGCCAGCCTAGGAGGGGGCACAGATACGCAGTATTTT. Amino acid sequence: CASLGGGTDTQYF.

The genes are TRBV7-2 and TRBJ2-7, with a possible D match to TRBD2 (6 bases). Germline values: CDR1 SGHTA, CDR2 FQGNSA. V was pared by 5 bases and J by 0 bases, with 14 bases between. This CDR3 comprises 15 residues. The CDR3 protein is CASSPTRDFSYEQYF. CDR3 nucleotides: TGTGCCAGCAGCCCGACCCGGGACTTCTCCTACGAGCAGTACTTC.

V usage is TRBV5-1 and J usage is TRBJ2-5; 9 bases map to TRBD2. The germline gives CDR1 SGHRS, CDR2 YFSETQ. Unmatched junction bases numbered 5, after V lost 0 bases and J lost 2 bases. The length of the CDR3 is 16 residues. CDR3 protein: CASSLEASGKQETQYF. CDR3 in DNA: TGCGCCAGCAGCTTGGAGGCTAGCGGGAAACAAGAGACCCAGTACTTC.

The chain carries TRBV10-3 and TRBJ1-5, with 8 bases fitting TRBD1. The CDR3 is made up of 14 amino acids. Trimming took 4 bases from V and 5 from J; bases not matched to a gene: 4. Germline CDR1 and CDR2: ENHRY and SYGVKD. The chain's CDR3 is CAISGGQGYQPQHF. CDR3 nucleotides: TGTGCCATCAGTGGCGGACAGGGTTATCAGCCCCAGCATTTT.

The chain recombines TRBV7-2 with TRBJ2-5; 9 bases line up with TRBD1. The germline CDR1 and CDR2 sequences are SGHTA and FQGNSA. The CDR3 covers 15 residues. V lost 0 bases, J lost 5 bases, and 4 bases stayed unmatched. CDR3 region: CASSLAGTGLETQYF. The CDR3 DNA reads as TGTGCCAGCAGCTTAGCGGGGACAGGGTTGGAGACCCAGTACTTC.

The V call is TRBV10-3, the J call TRBJ1-1, with D tentatively TRBD1 (5 bases). The CDR3 extends over 16 amino acids. CDR1 ENHRY and CDR2 SYGVKD come from the germline V gene. Deletions cut 4 bases from V and 6 bases from J, with 21 bases between. The CDR3 region has the DNA TGTGCCATCAGTGCACAGGCTGGAGTTGGCGAATCTGAAGCTTTCTTT. Encoded protein: CAISAQAGVGESEAFF.

This clone appeared once. The chain has TRBV18 and TRBJ2-3; no clear D. Germline lookup yields CDR1 KGHSH and CDR2 LQKENI. V lost 1 base and J lost 0, with 8 bases in between. The CDR3 contains 15 residues. The CDR3 DNA is TGTGCCAGCTCACCACATCCCCCTAGCACAGATACGCAGTATTTT. This encodes CASSPHPPSTDTQYF.

The CDR3 DNA reads TGTGCCATCTATAGCTTCGTCGACTATGGCTACACCTTC. Amino acid sequence: CAIYSFVDYGYTF. The chain couples TRBV10-3 to TRBJ1-2; D is unresolved. Germline V gene sequence: CDR1 ENHRY, CDR2 SYGVKD. The V end was cut by 8 bases, the J end by 3 bases, with 13 bases between. This CDR3 region has 13 residues.